The 13 T cell receptor beta chains given below trace back to one sample, sequenced in a study of glioma-infiltrating T cells after dendritic cell vaccination. Using immunoSEQ multiplex PCR, the repertoire was profiled, and TCRdb retains in-frame clones only, with some absent. The table includes fewer than 75,000 clones, roughly 84% detected once. Time point: after dendritic cell vaccination, including at tumor progression/relapse. The source was blood, collected after dendritic cell vaccination. These receptors came from a human donor with glioblastoma.

This sequence joins TRBV4-3 and TRBJ2-3, with TRBD2 matching over 7 bases. V was clipped by 0 bases and J by 8 bases; unmatched bases: 8. CDR3 length: 15 residues. Germline V gene data show CDR1 as LGHNA and CDR2 as YSLEER. The DNA for the CDR3 is TGCGCCAGCAGCCAAGAGAGCGGGGAGCCTAGTACGCAGTATTTT. Translation gives CASSQESGEPSTQYF.

The gene calls are TRBV10-3 and TRBJ2-7; 12 bases are a match to TRBD2. The germline CDR1 and CDR2 sequences are ENHRY and SYGVKD. With V trimmed by 0 bases and J by 1 base, 13 bases remained unmatched. The CDR3 is 20 amino acids. The DNA of the CDR3 is TGTGCCATCAGTGAGTCATTGAGTCGGGCTAGCGGGGGGGGATCCTACGAGCAGTACTTC. Amino acids: CAISESLSRASGGGSYEQYF.

The chain joins TRBV6-5 to TRBJ1-2; TRBD1 might be the D (6 bases). In germline, CDR1 is MNHEY, CDR2 SVGAGI. V was pared by 6 bases and J by 1 base, with 12 bases between. The CDR3 loop spans 14 amino acids. The CDR3 is CASSAQGFNYGYTF. The CDR3 bases are TGTGCCAGCAGCGCACAGGGCTTTAACTATGGCTACACCTTC.

The genes are TRBV5-1 and TRBJ1-1; 8 nucleotides match TRBD1. Germline V gives CDR1 SGHRS, CDR2 YFSETQ. This CDR3 comprises 15 residues. Trimming cost V 2 bases and J 4 bases; bases outside gene matches: 7. For the CDR3, the DNA is TGCGCCAGCAGCTTTTCGACAGGGGACGGCACTGAAGCTTTCTTT. It specifies CASSFSTGDGTEAFF. The full variable domain, in which reference TRBV5-1 and TRBJ1-1 provide the parts outside the CDR3, is KAGVTQTPRYLIKTRGQQVTLSCSPISGHRSVSWYQQTPGQGLQFLFEYFSETQRNKGNFPGRFSGRQFSNSRSEMNVSTLELGDSALYLCASSFSTGDGTEAFFGQGTRLTVV.

J is TRBJ2-3 and V is TRBV6-1; TRBD2 matches at 7 bases. Germline V gives CDR1 MNHNS, CDR2 SASEGT. This CDR3 is 15 amino acids long. V was clipped by 3 bases and J by 2 bases; unmatched bases: 5. DNA of the CDR3: TGTGCCAGCAGTGACCAAGCGGGGTCCACAGATACGCAGTATTTT. This codes for CASSDQAGSTDTQYF.

This clone was counted a single time. This rearrangement joins TRBV4-2 to TRBJ1-3; 7 bases are a match to TRBD1. The V gene end was trimmed by 5 bases and the J gene end by 0 bases; junction bases not matched to a gene: 10. The CDR3 is made up of 17 amino acids. The V gene's germline CDR1 is LGHNA and CDR2 YNFKEQ. The CDR3 DNA reads TGTGCCAGCAGCAGAGGGGAAGGGGGCGACTCTGGAAACACCATATATTTT. It specifies CASSRGEGGDSGNTIYF.

This chain connects TRBV7-2 to TRBJ2-7; TRBD2 agrees at 13 bases. The CDR3 contains 18 residues. Germline values: CDR1 SGHTA, CDR2 FQGNSA. With 2 bases clipped from V and 0 bases from J, the junction kept 7 bases outside the gene matches. CDR3 DNA sequence: TGTGCCAGCAGCTTACCACTAGCGGGGGGGCCCCGCTCCTACGAGCAGTACTTC. Amino acids: CASSLPLAGGPRSYEQYF.

DNA for the CDR3: TGTGCCAGCAGTCGAAGGGACAGGGGGCACAATGAGCAGTTCTTC. Protein product: CASSRRDRGHNEQFF. The chain carries TRBV6-5 and TRBJ2-1; 12 bases are a match to TRBD1. CDR3 length: 15 amino acids. Germline values: CDR1 MNHEY, CDR2 SVGAGI. V shed 5 bases, J shed 5 bases, and the junction held 4 bases outside the gene matches.

V gene TRBV5-5 combines with J gene TRBJ1-5; 7 bases agree with TRBD1. The CDR3 extends over 15 amino acids. V trimming: 1 base; J trimming: 2 bases; junction bases outside the gene matches: 3. Germline V lookup: CDR1 SGHKS, CDR2 YYEKEE (reference sequence). The chain's CDR3 is CASSLSTGGNQPQHF. The CDR3 bases are TGTGCCAGCAGCTTGTCTACAGGGGGCAATCAGCCCCAGCATTTT.

The chain has TRBV7-9 and TRBJ1-2, with a weak D call TRBD1 (6 bases). The CDR3 extends over 15 amino acids. With 1 base removed from V and 3 bases from J, the gap between germline ends came to 12 bases. Germline CDR1 and CDR2: SEHNR and FQNEAQ (reference sequence). The CDR3 DNA reads TGTGCCAGCAGCTTAGACCGTACAGGGTACTATGGCTACACCTTC. Its translation is CASSLDRTGYYGYTF.

This clone was seen once. J is TRBJ2-3 and V is TRBV5-6; 11 bases are a match to TRBD2. Per the germline V gene, CDR1 is SGHDT and CDR2 is YYEEEE. J gave up 9 bases and V 0 bases, and 3 bases lay outside the gene matches. The CDR3 is made up of 14 amino acids. CDR3 amino acids: CASSLASGGLTQYF. The CDR3 DNA reads TGTGCCAGCAGCTTGGCTAGCGGGGGGTTGACGCAGTATTTT. Full variable domain (remainder filled in from reference TRBV5-6 and TRBJ2-3): DAGVTQSPTHLIKTRGQQVTLRCSPKSGHDTVSWYQQALGQGPQFIFQYYEEEERQRGNFPDRFSGHQFPNYSSELNVNALLLGDSALYLCASSLASGGLTQYFGPGTRLTVL.

In its sample, this clone was seen a few times. CDR3 amino acids: CASTTGNLQETQYF. Here the CDR3 DNA reads TGCGCCAGCACGACAGGGAATCTACAAGAGACCCAGTACTTC. The chain joins TRBV5-1 to TRBJ2-5, with 7 bases matching TRBD1. Germline V CDR1 and CDR2: SGHRS, YFSETQ. This CDR3 is 14 amino acids long. V shed 6 bases, J shed 2 bases, and the junction held 7 bases outside the gene matches.

The V gene is TRBV9, the J gene TRBJ1-2; weak D call: TRBD1 (6 bases). The CDR3 covers 14 residues. The germline V and J ends were trimmed by 3 bases and 0 bases, with 9 bases remaining between them. CDR1 is SGDLS, CDR2 YYNGEE, per germline. DNA of the CDR3: TGTGCCAGCAGCGCAGGGGCCCCTAACTATGGCTACACCTTC. This encodes CASSAGAPNYGYTF. The full variable domain, with the rest looked up from reference TRBV9 and TRBJ1-2, is DSGVTQTPKHLITATGQRVTLRCSPRSGDLSVYWYQQSLDQGLQFLIQYYNGEERAKGNILERFSAQQFPDLHSELNLSSLELGDSALYFCASSAGAPNYGYTFGSGTRLTVV.